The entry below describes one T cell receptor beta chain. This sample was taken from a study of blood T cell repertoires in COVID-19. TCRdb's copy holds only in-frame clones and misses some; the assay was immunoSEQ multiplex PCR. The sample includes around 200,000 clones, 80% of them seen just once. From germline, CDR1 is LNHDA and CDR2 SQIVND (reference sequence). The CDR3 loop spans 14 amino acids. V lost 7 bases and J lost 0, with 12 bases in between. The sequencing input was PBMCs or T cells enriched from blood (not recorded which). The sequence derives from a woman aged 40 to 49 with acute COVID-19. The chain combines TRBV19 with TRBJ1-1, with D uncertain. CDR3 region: CASTEVEMNTEAFF. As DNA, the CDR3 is TGTGCCAGTACCGAGGTGGAGATGAACACTGAAGCTTTCTTT.